Listed below are T cell receptor beta chains from one sample, sequenced in a study of regulatory T cells in long-lasting Graves disease. Each CDR3 protein is one row after TCRdb ran MiXCR on the multiplex PCR reads. The sample consists of roughly 500,000 distinct CDR3 sequences, approximately 13% of them appearing once. Separately, the same data were catalogued under a study of T cells in Graves' hyperthyroidism and ophthalmopathy.

The source was peripheral blood mononuclear cells (PBMCs), collected at new diagnosis, from a patient treated with antithyroid drugs. These receptors were obtained from a man aged 25 to 45 with Graves disease. CDR3s include the opening cysteine and the closing phenylalanine or tryptophan. A D gene is named only where the DNA matches it firmly. Clone size is shown for a subset of rows, as once, few, many or a class of expanded clone.

V	D	size	J	DNA	CDR3
TRBV3-1	-	many	TRBJ1-4	TGTGCCAGCAGCCAAGTTGAAAAACTGTTTTTT	CASSQVEKLFF
TRBV6-2/TRBV6-3	TRBD2	many	TRBJ2-5	TGTGCCAGCAGTTGGGCGGGAGGACGGGAGACCCAGTACTTC	CASSWAGGRETQYF
TRBV12-3/TRBV12-4	-	many	TRBJ2-7	TGTGCCAGCAGTTTTGGGTTGGACGAGCAGTACTTC	CASSFGLDEQYF
TRBV18	-	few	TRBJ2-7	TGTGCCAGCTCACACCAGCCATACGAGCAGTACTTC	CASSHQPYEQYF
TRBV30	TRBD1	many	TRBJ2-5	TGTGCCTGGAGGGACAGGGTCGGAGAGACCCAGTACTTC	CAWRDRVGETQYF
TRBV4-1	TRBD1	-	TRBJ2-1	TGCGCCAGCAGCCACTACCCCGGGACAGGGGCCAATGAGCAGTTCTTC	CASSHYPGTGANEQFF
TRBV7-6	TRBD2	many	TRBJ2-1	TGTGCCAGCAGCTTAGCGGGGACTAGCGGGTCTCTAAAGGACGATGAGCAGTTCTTC	CASSLAGTSGSLKDDEQFF
TRBV27	TRBD2	-	TRBJ2-7	TGTGCCAGCCTGGGACTAGCGGGATCCTACGAGCAGTACTTC	CASLGLAGSYEQYF
TRBV5-1	TRBD1	-	TRBJ2-7	TGCGCCAGCAGAGGTACAGGGACAGGGGATGAGCAGTACTTC	CASRGTGTGDEQYF
TRBV20-1	TRBD2	few	TRBJ2-3	TGCAGTGCTGGGGGACTAGCGGGTACAGATACGCAGTATTTT	CSAGGLAGTDTQYF
TRBV9	-	few	TRBJ2-1	TGTGCCAGCAGCGTAGGTTGGAGCGGTACGCGTGAGCAGTTCTTC	CASSVGWSGTREQFF
TRBV7-9	-	many	TRBJ2-7	TGTGCCAGCAGCCCAGGGAATGGTCCCTACGAGCAGTACTTC	CASSPGNGPYEQYF
TRBV12-5	-	many	TRBJ2-3	TGTGCTAGTGGTGTCTGGAGGACGTCTGACTACACAGATACGCAGTATTTT	CASGVWRTSDYTDTQYF
TRBV4-1	TRBD2	few	TRBJ2-3	TGCGCCAGCAGCCCCCCACGGGCGGGGGGCACAGATACGCAGTATTTT	CASSPPRAGGTDTQYF
TRBV20-1	TRBD1	-	TRBJ1-1	TGCAGTGCCAAAAACGACAGGGGGATGGGCACTGAAGCTTTCTTT	CSAKNDRGMGTEAFF
TRBV6-1	-	many	TRBJ1-3	TGTGCCAGCAGAAAGACAGGTCCCTCTGGAAACACCATATATTTT	CASRKTGPSGNTIYF
TRBV7-9	-	-	TRBJ2-2	TGTGCCAGCAGGGCTAGGGTCCTAGGGGTCCTGAACACCGGGGAGCTGTTTTTT	CASRARVLGVLNTGELFF
TRBV20-1	TRBD2	-	TRBJ2-1	TGCAGTGCTAGTCCCCGGACTAGCGGGAGGAATTACAGTGAGCAGTTCTTC	CSASPRTSGRNYSEQFF
TRBV20-1	-	many	TRBJ2-7	TGCAGTGCTCCTGTGCCGGGACCACAGGACGAGCAGTACTTC	CSAPVPGPQDEQYF
TRBV19	-	many	TRBJ2-7	TGTGCCAGTAGTACCCCGGGACGGATCTACGAGCAGTACTTC	CASSTPGRIYEQYF
TRBV5-1	TRBD1	many	TRBJ1-6	TGCGCCAGCAGCTTGGATGGACAGGAGAATTCACCCCTCCACTTT	CASSLDGQENSPLHF
TRBV20-1	-	-	TRBJ1-5	TGCAGTGCTGCCGGGACCCTCAATCAGCCCCAGCATTTT	CSAAGTLNQPQHF
TRBV29-1	TRBD1	many	TRBJ2-3	TGCAGCGTAATAACCGGGACAGGGGGCATAGATACGCAGTATTTT	CSVITGTGGIDTQYF
TRBV5-1	-	-	TRBJ2-7	TGCGCCAGCAGCTCACGGGCAGGAGGGTACGAGCAGTACTTC	CASSSRAGGYEQYF
TRBV6-2/TRBV6-3	-	many	TRBJ1-2	TGTGCCAGCACCTACCTTTCTGGGGATGGCTACACCTTC	CASTYLSGDGYTF
TRBV2	-	many	TRBJ2-7	TGTGCCAGCAGTGCAGTCCGGGGGTTCTACGAGCAGTACTTC	CASSAVRGFYEQYF
TRBV5-6	-	many	TRBJ2-7	TGTGCCAGCAGCTTGGGTCGACTGGGCGAGCAGTACTTC	CASSLGRLGEQYF
TRBV5-1	TRBD2	few	TRBJ2-2	TGCGCCAGCAGCCGGCGGGGGGACACCGGGGAGCTGTTTTTT	CASSRRGDTGELFF
TRBV20-1	TRBD1	-	TRBJ1-3	TGCAGTGCGTCAGGGGGCGCTGGAAACACCATATATTTT	CSASGGAGNTIYF
TRBV5-1	TRBD1	few	TRBJ1-1	TGCGCCAGCAGCTCTGGGACAGGGGTGTTCGGGACTGAAGCTTTCTTT	CASSSGTGVFGTEAFF
TRBV5-4	-	many	TRBJ2-5	TGTGCCAGCAGCTTGTTCGGGGGACAAGAGACCCAGTACTTC	CASSLFGGQETQYF
TRBV7-9	-	few	TRBJ1-2	TGTGCCAGCAGCTTAGGAGGGGAAAAGTATGGCTACACCTTC	CASSLGGEKYGYTF
TRBV7-8	TRBD2	many	TRBJ2-1	TGTGCCAGCAGTCCTTTGAGCGGGATAGGGTACAATGAGCAGTTCTTC	CASSPLSGIGYNEQFF
TRBV5-1	-	many	TRBJ1-1	TGCGCCAGCAGCTTGGCCGGGGTTGGAACTGAAGCTTTCTTT	CASSLAGVGTEAFF
TRBV18	TRBD2	few	TRBJ2-1	TGTGCCAGCTCACCACCCGGCGGGGGGAGACGTGAGCAGTTCTTC	CASSPPGGGRREQFF
TRBV3-1	TRBD2	many	TRBJ2-5	TGTGCCAGCAGCCAAGGGCTGGCGGGAGGAGTACAAGAGACCCAGTACTTC	CASSQGLAGGVQETQYF
TRBV6-1	-	-	TRBJ2-3	TGTGCCAGCGGCCTCAGGGGTCCCACAGATACGCAGTATTTT	CASGLRGPTDTQYF